The clone carrying this T cell receptor beta chain was observed a handful of times. The data were taken from a study of T cell repertoires in cytomegalovirus infection. Germline assignment: CDR1 DFQATT and CDR2 SNEGSKA (reference sequence). The CDR3 is made up of 8 amino acids. TCRdb re-analysed the reads in MiXCR, keeping a single row per CDR3 protein. The sample has about 400,000 distinct CDR3 sequences; 15% to 20% are singletons. What was sequenced was PBMCs. J is TRBJ2-7 and V is TRBV20-1; D is undetermined. This TCR derives from a human donor in good health (CMV status not recorded). Some clones in this sample may be carry-over from other donors' samples. CDR3 region: CRAYEQYF. CDR3 nucleotides: TGCAGAGCCTACGAGCAGTACTTC.